The 20 T cell receptor beta chains presented below share a single source sample, sequenced in a study of OX40 agonist ivuxolimab in advanced cancers. Repertoires were generated with immunoSEQ multiplex PCR, while TCRdb's copy carries only in-frame clones and drops some. Found here are about 42,000 clones, around 84% of them singletons; the top ten hold about a fifth. This specimen was CD4+ or CD8+ T cells sorted from blood, taken in a trial of the OX40 agonist ivuxolimab. The source is an adult with an advanced solid tumor such as melanoma, head and neck, liver or kidney cancer.

The chain combines TRBV9 with TRBJ1-5; 10 nucleotides line up with TRBD1. This CDR3 spans 16 amino acids. Germline CDR1 is SGDLS and CDR2 is YYNGEE. With V trimmed by 3 bases and J by 6 bases, 9 bases remained unmatched. The CDR3 protein is CASSGGDRGFSQPQHF. The CDR3 DNA follows: TGTGCCAGCAGCGGAGGGGACAGGGGATTCAGTCAGCCCCAGCATTTT.

V is TRBV7-9 and J is TRBJ1-3, with a possible D match to TRBD1 (5 bases). The germline V gene has CDR1 SEHNR and CDR2 FQNEAQ (reference sequence). This CDR3 region has 16 residues. V was trimmed by 2 bases and J by 0 bases, leaving 11 bases between them. The CDR3 region has the DNA TGTGCCAGCAGCTTACAGGGCTCCTACTCTGGAAACACCATATATTTT. This translates into CASSLQGSYSGNTIYF.

Only one count was recorded for this clone. This chain connects TRBV29-1 to TRBJ2-5, with D perhaps matching TRBD1 or TRBD2 (5 bases each). V dropped 4 bases and J dropped 4 bases, with 25 bases sitting between them. Germline lookup yields CDR1 SQVTM and CDR2 ANQGSEA. CDR3 length: 17 amino acids. In DNA, the CDR3 is TGCAGCGTTGCACGGCGTGACGGGGCGCTAGGGCGAGAGACCCAGTACTTC. It specifies CSVARRDGALGRETQYF.

J is TRBJ1-5 and V is TRBV4-3; 9 nucleotides line up with TRBD1. Looked up from germline, CDR1 is LGHNA and CDR2 is YSLEER. This CDR3 has 16 amino acids. The V and J ends lost 0 bases and 9 bases, in that order; junction bases with no gene match: 9. The CDR3 loop is CASSQDFGTGKWPQHF. In DNA form, the CDR3 reads TGCGCCAGCAGCCAAGATTTTGGGACAGGGAAGTGGCCCCAGCATTTT.

The rearrangement uses TRBV27 and TRBJ2-3; weak D call: TRBD2 (7 bases). V was pared by 4 bases and J by 6 bases, with 14 bases between. This CDR3 has 14 residues. The germline V gene has CDR1 MNHEY and CDR2 SMNVEV (reference sequence). The CDR3 here is CASSSPGGGDTQYF. CDR3 nucleotides: TGTGCCAGCAGTTCGCCGGGGGGCGGGGATACGCAGTATTTT.

V usage is TRBV5-1 and J usage is TRBJ1-1, with TRBD1 identical over 9 bases. CDR1 SGHRS and CDR2 YFSETQ come from the germline V gene. This CDR3 has 15 residues. Trimming at V came to 4 bases and at J to 4 bases, leaving 8 bases not matched to a gene. The CDR3 nucleotides are TGCGCCAGCAGCATTAACAGGGGGCAAGTCACTGAAGCTTTCTTT. It translates to CASSINRGQVTEAFF.

The V and J genes are TRBV5-4 and TRBJ2-2; 7 bases line up with TRBD2. V trimming: 2 bases; J trimming: 7 bases; junction bases outside the gene matches: 11. CDR1 is SGHNT and CDR2 is YYREEE in the germline V gene (reference sequence). The CDR3 runs to 16 residues. The CDR3 region is CASSLENVERGGELFF. The CDR3 nucleotides read TGTGCCAGCAGCTTAGAGAATGTTGAGCGGGGCGGGGAGCTGTTTTTT. Supplemented by reference TRBV5-4 and TRBJ2-2, the full variable domain reads ETGVTQSPTHLIKTRGQQVTLRCSSQSGHNTVSWYQQALGQGPQFIFQYYREEENGRGNFPPRFSGLQFPNYSSELNVNALELDDSALYLCASSLENVERGGELFFGEGSRLTVL.

The chain joins TRBV13 to TRBJ2-3; D call uncertain. Germline V gene data show CDR1 as PRHDT and CDR2 as FYEKMQ (reference sequence). The CDR3 runs 12 residues. The V gene lost 5 bases and the J gene lost 5 bases, with 8 bases spanning the gap. CDR3 bases: TGTGCCAGCAGCCCCCCATTAGATACGCAGTATTTT. Residues: CASSPPLDTQYF.

CDR3 amino acids: CASSYSFGASPLHF. The CDR3 nucleotides read TGTGCCAGCAGTTACTCGTTCGGGGCGTCACCCCTCCACTTT. The V and J genes are TRBV6-6 and TRBJ1-6; a possible D gene is TRBD1 (5 bases). Deletions cut 0 bases from V and 10 bases from J, with 10 bases between. This CDR3 region has 14 residues. Germline CDR1 is MNHNY and CDR2 is SVGAGI (reference sequence).

This chain uses TRBV5-6 with TRBJ2-1; TRBD1 is a possible D gene (6 bases). Trimming cost V 1 base and J 6 bases, with 11 bases left between them. Germline CDR1 and CDR2: SGHDT and YYEEEE. The CDR3 contains 14 residues. CDR3 nucleotides: TGTGCCAGCAGCTTGTCCCGACAGGTCAATGAGCAGTTCTTC. Amino acids: CASSLSRQVNEQFF.

Concerning this clone: The sample contains more than one DNA sequence encoding this CDR3. The chain joins TRBV7-9 to TRBJ2-3; 9 nucleotides line up with TRBD1. V shed 5 bases, J shed 6 bases, and the junction held 9 bases outside the gene matches. Germline CDR1 is SEHNR and CDR2 is FQNEAQ (reference sequence). This CDR3 contains 15 residues. The CDR3 region is CASSTGQGARDTQYF. The CDR3, as DNA: TGTGCCAGCAGCACGGGACAGGGAGCGAGGGATACGCAGTATTTT.

The V call is TRBV9, the J call TRBJ2-3; D possibly uses TRBD1 or TRBD2 (6 bases each). The CDR3 is 15 amino acids. Germline lookup yields CDR1 SGDLS and CDR2 YYNGEE. The V end lost 0 bases, the J end lost 7 bases, and 15 bases lay between the germline ends. The CDR3 sequence: CASSVEGGPGNTQYF. CDR3 sequence (DNA): TGTGCCAGCAGCGTAGAGGGGGGACCGGGGAATACGCAGTATTTT.

This chain joins TRBV28 and TRBJ2-3, with D unresolved. Per the germline V gene, CDR1 is MDHEN and CDR2 is SYDVKM. The CDR3 length is 13 residues. V lost 3 bases and J 3 bases, leaving 7 bases between the germline ends. For the CDR3, the DNA is TGTGCCAGCAGTTTGATGAGGACAGATACGCAGTATTTT. Translation: CASSLMRTDTQYF.

This rearrangement joins TRBV27 to TRBJ2-2; D may be TRBD2 (6 bases). Germline loops: CDR1 MNHEY, CDR2 SMNVEV (reference sequence). Trimming cost V 4 bases and J 3 bases, with 6 bases left between them. The CDR3 runs to 13 residues. The CDR3 sequence: CASSWGDTGELFF. DNA of the CDR3: TGTGCCAGCAGTTGGGGGGACACCGGGGAGCTGTTTTTT.

The V call is TRBV11-2, the J call TRBJ2-5, with 7 bases that match TRBD1. With 6 bases clipped from V and 5 bases from J, the junction kept 12 bases outside the gene matches. The CDR3 loop spans 15 amino acids. The germline CDR1 and CDR2 sequences are SGHAT and FQNNGV. The CDR3, as DNA: TGTGCCAGCAGGCTTGACAGGGCAAGACGGGAGACCCAGTACTTC. Protein: CASRLDRARRETQYF.

The chain has TRBV10-1 and TRBJ2-2, with 8 bases that match TRBD2. Per the germline V gene, CDR1 is WNHNN and CDR2 is SYGVQD (reference sequence). This CDR3 is built from 15 residues. J lost 0 bases, V lost 6 bases, and 3 bases had no gene match. Here the CDR3 reads CASSRGGPNTGELFF. The CDR3 DNA follows: TGCGCCAGCAGCCGGGGGGGCCCGAACACCGGGGAGCTGTTTTTT.

The V and J genes are TRBV19 and TRBJ1-2; D is uncertain. This CDR3 contains 18 residues. Germline lookup yields CDR1 LNHDA and CDR2 SQIVND (reference sequence). The V end was cut by 3 bases, the J end by 2 bases, with 22 bases between. CDR3 DNA: TGTGCCAGTAGTATCAAAAACCCGGCAGTATTTCTAAACTATGGCTACACCTTC. Its protein product is CASSIKNPAVFLNYGYTF.

The V and J genes are TRBV9 and TRBJ2-2, with unresolved D. The CDR3 runs 13 residues. The germline V gene has CDR1 SGDLS and CDR2 YYNGEE. The V and J ends lost 7 bases and 3 bases respectively, with 10 bases between them. The CDR3 reads CASGAGYTGELFF. In DNA, the CDR3 is TGTGCCAGCGGAGCAGGATACACCGGGGAGCTGTTTTTT.

The V and J genes are TRBV4-3 and TRBJ1-2; the D is unclear. The CDR3 is made up of 13 amino acids. The V gene's germline CDR1 is LGHNA and CDR2 YSLEER. The V end was cut by 2 bases, the J end by 8 bases, with 12 bases between. The CDR3 protein is CASSQPSFEGYTF. CDR3 coding DNA: TGCGCCAGCAGCCAACCCTCGTTCGAGGGCTACACCTTC.

The chain carries TRBV15 and TRBJ1-5, with D possibly TRBD1 on 5 matching bases. Trimming removed 3 bases at V and 11 bases at J, with 20 bases between. CDR1 is LNHNV and CDR2 is YYDKDF in the germline V gene (reference sequence). The CDR3 length is 15 residues. CDR3 in DNA: TGTGCCACCAGCAGCAAAACAGGTTCCCCCGGGGCCCAGCATTTT. Its protein is CATSSKTGSPGAQHF.